The 32 T cell receptor beta chains given below trace back to one sample, sequenced in a study of blood T cell repertoires in COVID-19. Assay: immunoSEQ multiplex PCR; the TCRdb copy retains only in-frame clones and omits some. The repertoire includes about 170,000 clones, around 83% of them detected once, and more than 6.5% sits in the top ten. Source material: peripheral blood. The source is a woman older than 75 in a cohort sampled during active or convalescent COVID-19.

The V gene is TRBV21-1, the J gene TRBJ2-7; TRBD1, the table's D call, was not compared with the DNA. TRBV21-1 represents a pseudogene. The CDR3 is 12 residues long. CDR3 nucleotides: TGTGCCAGCAACCTTACAGGGGACGAGCAGTACGTC. Amino acid sequence: CASNLTGDEQYV.

This chain joins TRBV4-1 and TRBJ2-5; 14 bases are a match to TRBD2. V shed 1 base and J 5 bases; nucleotides not matched to a gene: 6. Germline CDR1 reads MGHRA; CDR2 reads YSYEKL. The CDR3 is 17 residues long. CDR3 loop: CASSQGMGLAGEETQYF. CDR3 coding DNA: TGCGCCAGCAGCCAAGGTATGGGACTAGCGGGAGAGGAGACCCAGTACTTC.

This clone was detected once. The chain links TRBV27 to TRBJ1-5; a possible D gene is TRBD1 (6 bases). The V end was cut by 2 bases, the J end by 4 bases, with 12 bases between. The CDR3 spans 15 residues. Germline V CDR1 and CDR2: MNHEY, SMNVEV (reference sequence). The CDR3 nucleotides read TGTGCCAGCAGTTTAAACGCAGGGGTAAATCAGCCCCAGCATTTT. Protein product: CASSLNAGVNQPQHF.

The gene calls are TRBV5-5 and TRBJ2-7; D remains ambiguous. Trimming left V 1 base short and J 6 bases short, with 8 bases between. This CDR3 comprises 12 residues. Looked up from germline, CDR1 is SGHKS and CDR2 is YYEKEE (reference sequence). The CDR3 DNA follows: TGTGCCAGCAGCTTGCAGTGGGCCGAGCAGTACTTC. It encodes CASSLQWAEQYF.

The gene calls are TRBV3-1 (or the pseudogene TRBV3-2) and TRBJ2-2; TRBD2 matches 7 bases. In germline, CDR1 is LGHDT, CDR2 YNNKEL (reference sequence). V dropped 0 bases and J dropped 2; count of bases not matched to a gene: 6. The length of the CDR3 is 17 residues. In DNA, the CDR3 is TGTGCCAGCAGCCAAGAAAGACTAGCCCCTAACACCGGGGAGCTGTTTTTT. Its protein product is CASSQERLAPNTGELFF.

The CDR3 loop is CASSGRDRERNTGELFF. CDR3 DNA: TGTGCCAGCAGCGGACGGGACAGGGAACGGAACACCGGGGAGCTGTTTTTT. The chain uses TRBV9 and TRBJ2-2; 9 nucleotides line up with TRBD1. The CDR3 has 17 amino acids. The trim removed 3 bases at V and 1 base at J, leaving 7 bases unmatched. Per germline, CDR1 SGDLS and CDR2 YYNGEE.

This chain joins TRBV5-1 and TRBJ2-1; no reliable D call. CDR1 is SGHRS and CDR2 is YFSETQ in the germline V gene. The CDR3 runs to 14 residues. V lost 3 bases and J lost 12, with 19 bases in between. The CDR3 DNA follows: TGCGCCAGCAGCTACGGATCCGAAGGTGGAGTGCAGTTCTTC. Protein: CASSYGSEGGVQFF. Supplemented by reference TRBV5-1 and TRBJ2-1, the full variable domain reads KAGVTQTPRYLIKTRGQQVTLSCSPISGHRSVSWYQQTPGQGLQFLFEYFSETQRNKGNFPGRFSGRQFSNSRSEMNVSTLELGDSALYLCASSYGSEGGVQFFGPGTRLTVL.

The J gene is TRBJ1-4, the V gene TRBV6-1; the D gene is possibly TRBD1 (5 bases). Deletions cut 3 bases from V and 1 base from J, with 12 bases between. The CDR3 is made up of 16 amino acids. CDR1 is MNHNS and CDR2 is SASEGT in the germline V gene. Here the CDR3 reads CASSDAGGVTNEKLFF. The CDR3 DNA reads as TGTGCCAGCAGTGATGCGGGGGGAGTAACTAATGAAAAACTGTTTTTT.

The chain joins TRBV18 to TRBJ2-1, with a tentative D call TRBD2 (6 bases). The V end lost 6 bases, the J end lost 1 base, and 22 bases lay between the germline ends. CDR3 length equals 18 residues. The germline V gene encodes CDR1 KGHSH and CDR2 LQKENI. CDR3 sequence: CASSLRGRLAGSYNEQFF. CDR3 coding DNA: TGTGCCAGCTCCCTTCGGGGGAGGCTCGCGGGGTCCTACAATGAGCAGTTCTTC.

The V call is TRBV19, the J call TRBJ1-2; D call uncertain. Trimming pared 0 bases from V and 3 bases from J, leaving 11 bases between. Germline CDR1 reads LNHDA; CDR2 reads SQIVND (reference sequence). The CDR3 is 15 amino acids. CDR3 region: CASSIDHWQDYGYTF. In nucleotides, the CDR3 is TGTGCCAGTAGTATAGATCATTGGCAGGACTATGGCTACACCTTC. Together with reference TRBV19 and TRBJ1-2, the CDR3 gives the full variable domain: DGGITQSPKYLFRKEGQNVTLSCEQNLNHDAMYWYRQDPGQGLRLIYYSQIVNDFQKGDIAEGYSVSREKKESFPLTVTSAQKNPTAFYLCASSIDHWQDYGYTFGSGTRLTVV.

This chain links TRBV5-1 with TRBJ2-1, with 7 bases that match TRBD2. The V and J ends lost 0 bases and 4 bases, in that order; junction bases with no gene match: 16. Per germline, CDR1 SGHRS and CDR2 YFSETQ. The CDR3 has 19 amino acids. CDR3 coding DNA: TGCGCCAGCAGCTTGGCTCGTTTAAGTAAGCGGGAAGCTTACAATGAGCAGTTCTTC. Translating it yields CASSLARLSKREAYNEQFF.

This clone turned up a few times. The V and J genes are TRBV2 and TRBJ1-6; a possible D gene is TRBD1 (6 bases). Germline CDR1 SNHLY, CDR2 FYNNEI. The length of the CDR3 is 15 residues. Trimming took 6 bases from V and 4 from J, leaving 13 bases between them. CDR3 coding DNA: TGTGCCAGCAGGAAACAGGGAAGTTATAATTCACCCCTCCACTTT. It specifies CASRKQGSYNSPLHF.

This rearrangement joins TRBV3-1 (or the pseudogene TRBV3-2) to TRBJ2-5; 8 bases are shared with TRBD2. The CDR3 consists of 15 residues. J lost 6 bases, V lost 4 bases, and 10 bases had no gene match. CDR1 LGHDT and CDR2 YNNKEL come from the germline V gene (reference sequence). The CDR3 reads CASSLQSGRRKTQYF. The CDR3 DNA is TGTGCCAGCAGCCTCCAGAGCGGGAGAAGGAAGACCCAGTACTTC.

The rearrangement links TRBV25-1 to TRBJ2-1; no reliable D call. Trimming took off 3 bases at V and 8 bases at J, with 5 bases between the two ends. CDR3 length: 11 residues. CDR1 is MGHDK, CDR2 SYGVNS, per germline. This CDR3 is CASSDRYEQFF. The CDR3 DNA is TGTGCCAGCAGTGACCGGTATGAGCAGTTCTTC.

This clone was counted a single time. The rearrangement uses TRBV3-1 (or the pseudogene TRBV3-2) and TRBJ2-2; D perhaps matches TRBD2 (6 bases). This CDR3 contains 14 residues. The germline V and J ends were trimmed by 4 bases and 7 bases, with 13 bases remaining between them. Germline CDR1 and CDR2: LGHDT and YNNKEL (reference sequence). CDR3 in amino acids: CASSPYLGGGELFF. The CDR3 DNA reads as TGTGCCAGCAGCCCTTACTTGGGGGGCGGGGAGCTGTTTTTT.

This sequence joins TRBV14 and TRBJ2-3; TRBD2 might be the D (6 bases). Trimming cost V 1 base and J 5 bases, with 16 bases left between them. The CDR3 covers 16 residues. Germline V CDR1 and CDR2: SGHDN, FVKESK. CDR3 DNA: TGTGCCAGCAGCCAAGGAAAACTAGCCTGGGGAGATACGCAGTATTTT. It yields the protein CASSQGKLAWGDTQYF.

The chain joins TRBV27 to TRBJ2-7; TRBD2 matches 10 bases. The germline V gene encodes CDR1 MNHEY and CDR2 SMNVEV (reference sequence). CDR3 length: 15 amino acids. The V segment lost 2 bases and the J segment 4 bases; nucleotides outside the gene matches: 5. The CDR3 loop reads CASSLSLAGVYEQYV. The DNA of the CDR3 is TGTGCCAGCAGTTTAAGTCTAGCGGGGGTATACGAGCAGTACGTC.

The chain links TRBV7-9 to TRBJ2-3; 11 bases are shared with TRBD2. Germline trimming cut 7 bases from V and 3 bases from J; bases unmatched to any gene: 3. Germline lookup yields CDR1 SEHNR and CDR2 FQNEAQ (reference sequence). The CDR3 is made up of 14 amino acids. CDR3 nucleotides: TGTGCCAGCACGGGACTAGCGGATACAGATACGCAGTATTTT. Translation gives CASTGLADTDTQYF.

This chain links TRBV19 with TRBJ2-3; TRBD1 matches 9 bases. V was clipped by 7 bases and J by 4 bases; unmatched bases: 12. The CDR3 length is 16 residues. Looked up from germline, CDR1 is LNHDA and CDR2 is SQIVND (reference sequence). The CDR3 spells CASTQSGQGGPDTQYF. In DNA, the CDR3 is TGTGCCAGTACCCAATCGGGACAGGGTGGCCCAGATACGCAGTATTTT. The whole variable domain, remainder taken from reference TRBV19 and TRBJ2-3, is DGGITQSPKYLFRKEGQNVTLSCEQNLNHDAMYWYRQDPGQGLRLIYYSQIVNDFQKGDIAEGYSVSREKKESFPLTVTSAQKNPTAFYLCASTQSGQGGPDTQYFGPGTRLTVL.

The chain combines TRBV24-1 with TRBJ2-3, with D hard to call. CDR1 is KGHDR, CDR2 SFDVKD, per germline. Trimming took off 1 base at V and 4 bases at J, with 14 bases between the two ends. This CDR3 comprises 16 residues. CDR3 sequence: CATSDLRGLEADTQYF. DNA of the CDR3: TGTGCCACCAGTGATTTACGCGGCCTAGAGGCAGATACGCAGTATTTT.

CDR3 amino acids: CASSFVTGAPNTGELFF. CDR3 DNA sequence: TGTGCCAGCAGCTTCGTTACAGGAGCTCCTAACACCGGGGAGCTGTTTTTT. The chain is built from TRBV5-5 and TRBJ2-2; weak D call: TRBD1 (5 bases). The CDR3 contains 17 residues. The V end was cut by 2 bases, the J end by 2 bases, with 16 bases between. CDR1 and CDR2 from the germline V gene are SGHKS and YYEKEE (reference sequence).

The rearrangement joins TRBV14 to TRBJ1-2; D uncertain. The CDR3 loop spans 19 amino acids. Trimming shortened V by 5 bases and J by 2 bases, and 27 bases separated the two germline ends. Germline CDR1 and CDR2: SGHDN and FVKESK. Here the CDR3 reads CASSKVGIVGEPANYGYTF. The DNA for the CDR3 is TGTGCCAGCAGCAAAGTGGGGATTGTCGGGGAACCGGCCAACTATGGCTACACCTTC.

This clone was seen once. The V call is TRBV5-6, the J call TRBJ1-6; TRBD1 is a possible D gene (5 bases). The germline gives CDR1 SGHDT, CDR2 YYEEEE. The V gene lost 6 bases and the J gene lost 8 bases, with 15 bases spanning the gap. The CDR3 has 14 amino acids. Here the CDR3 reads CASNNPGGDSPLHF. The DNA for the CDR3 is TGTGCCAGCAACAACCCGGGGGGTGATTCACCCCTCCACTTT.

The V and J genes are TRBV2 and TRBJ1-6; 10 bases agree with TRBD1. V trimming: 5 bases; J trimming: 7 bases; junction bases outside the gene matches: 2. Germline-derived CDR1 and CDR2 are SNHLY and FYNNEI. This CDR3 spans 14 amino acids. CDR3 in amino acids: CASSPGQGNSPLHF. The CDR3 coding sequence is TGTGCCAGCAGTCCGGGACAGGGGAATTCACCCCTCCACTTT.

The rearrangement joins TRBV5-6 to TRBJ1-4; no clear D gene. Deletions cut 0 bases from V and 5 bases from J, with 14 bases between. Germline-derived CDR1 and CDR2 are SGHDT and YYEEEE. The CDR3 length is 16 residues. The CDR3 spells CASSLAIWQNNEKLFF. The CDR3 DNA is TGTGCCAGCAGCTTGGCAATTTGGCAGAACAATGAAAAACTGTTTTTT. Full variable domain (missing parts from reference TRBV5-6 and TRBJ1-4): DAGVTQSPTHLIKTRGQQVTLRCSPKSGHDTVSWYQQALGQGPQFIFQYYEEEERQRGNFPDRFSGHQFPNYSSELNVNALLLGDSALYLCASSLAIWQNNEKLFFGSGTQLSVL.

The chain joins TRBV7-2 to TRBJ1-3; TRBD1 matches 7 bases. The CDR3 contains 15 residues. The V gene's germline CDR1 is SGHTA and CDR2 FQGNSA. With V trimmed by 5 bases and J by 7 bases, 11 bases remained unmatched. In DNA form, the CDR3 reads TGTGCCAGCAGCCCCTCTTGGGACAGCAGTAACACCATATATTTT. This codes for CASSPSWDSSNTIYF.

The CDR3 coding sequence is TGTGCCAGCAGTCCCTCCGACTATCAGTTCTTC. It codes for CASSPSDYQFF. V and J are TRBV12-3 or TRBV12-4 and TRBJ2-1; possibly TRBD2 for D (5 bases). This CDR3 is built from 11 residues. The germline V and J ends were trimmed by 5 bases and 13 bases, with 12 bases remaining between them.

This rearrangement joins TRBV3-1 (or the pseudogene TRBV3-2) to TRBJ2-7; tentatively, D is TRBD2 (6 bases). This CDR3 spans 14 amino acids. Looked up from germline, CDR1 is LGHDT and CDR2 is YNNKEL (reference sequence). Trimming removed 4 bases from V and 0 bases from J, with 10 bases in between. Here the CDR3 DNA reads TGTGCCAGCAGCCCCGCGCGGGGCTCCTACGAGCAGTACTTC. Its translation is CASSPARGSYEQYF.

The gene calls are TRBV24-1 and TRBJ1-4, with 10 positions matching TRBD1. This CDR3 is 19 amino acids long. V lost 1 base, J lost 1 base, and 8 bases stayed unmatched. The germline V gene encodes CDR1 KGHDR and CDR2 SFDVKD. Here the CDR3 DNA reads TGTGCCACCAGTGATTTAGGTGGGACAGGGGATTTAACTAATGAAAAACTGTTTTTT. It specifies CATSDLGGTGDLTNEKLFF.

CDR3 amino acids: CASSDSGLTAQYF. CDR3 nucleotides: TGTGCCAGCAGCGACAGTGGGCTCACCGCCCAGTACTTC. This chain links TRBV7-2 with TRBJ2-5; D is possibly TRBD1 (5 bases). The V end lost 5 bases, the J end lost 9 bases, and 16 bases lay between the germline ends. In germline, CDR1 is SGHTA, CDR2 FQGNSA. The CDR3 contains 13 residues.

The chain carries TRBV14 and TRBJ1-1, with D possibly matching TRBD1 (5 bases). This CDR3 contains 12 residues. V lost 4 bases to trimming and J lost 8 bases, with 11 bases between them. The germline CDR1 and CDR2 sequences are SGHDN and FVKESK. The CDR3 here is CASSLDRTEAFF. The CDR3 DNA sequence: TGTGCCAGCAGCCTCGACAGAACAGAAGCTTTCTTT.

The rearrangement links TRBV24-1 to TRBJ2-5; 8 positions match TRBD2. The CDR3 runs 15 residues. V was pared by 7 bases and J by 2 bases, with 8 bases of the junction left unmatched. CDR1 is KGHDR and CDR2 is SFDVKD in the germline V gene. Here the CDR3 reads CATSPGLAGQETQYF. DNA of the CDR3: TGTGCCACCAGCCCCGGGCTAGCGGGTCAAGAGACCCAGTACTTC.